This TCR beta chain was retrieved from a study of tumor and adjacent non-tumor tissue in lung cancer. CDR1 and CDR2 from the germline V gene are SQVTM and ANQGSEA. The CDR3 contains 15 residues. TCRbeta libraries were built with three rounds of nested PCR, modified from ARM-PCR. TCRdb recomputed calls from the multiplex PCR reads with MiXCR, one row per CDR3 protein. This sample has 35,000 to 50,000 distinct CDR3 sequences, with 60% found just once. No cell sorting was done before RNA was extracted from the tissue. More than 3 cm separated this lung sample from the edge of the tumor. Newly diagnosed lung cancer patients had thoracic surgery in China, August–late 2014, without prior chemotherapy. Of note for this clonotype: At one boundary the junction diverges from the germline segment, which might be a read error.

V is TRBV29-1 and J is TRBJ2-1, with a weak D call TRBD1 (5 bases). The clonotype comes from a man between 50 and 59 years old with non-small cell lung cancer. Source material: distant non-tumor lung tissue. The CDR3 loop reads CSVELLVAGQNEQFF. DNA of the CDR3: TGCAGCGTCGAACTTCTAGTGGCAGGGCAGAATGAACAGTTTTTC.